One sample yielded the 22 T cell receptor beta chains listed below, sequenced in a study of cytomegalovirus exposure and HLA in healthy donors. 60 Vbeta and 13 Jbeta primers were used in PCR. The data were produced by immunoSEQ multiplex PCR, yet TCRdb's version contains in-frame clones alone and is incomplete. The sample lists 110,000 to 150,000 clones, less than 10% occurring once. Material for sequencing was PBMCs. The origin of the receptors is a man in his fifties in good health and CMV-seronegative.

This clone was detected only a few times. The genes are TRBV10-2 and TRBJ2-7; perhaps TRBD2 as D (6 bases). Germline loops: CDR1 WSHSY, CDR2 SAAADI. With 2 bases removed from V and 2 bases from J, the gap between germline ends came to 10 bases. CDR3 size: 14 residues. The CDR3 spells CASSERRDPYEQYF. The CDR3 coding sequence is TGCGCCAGCAGTGAGCGGCGGGATCCCTACGAGCAGTACTTC.

This clone was found a few times. This rearrangement joins TRBV27 to TRBJ2-2; D call uncertain. CDR1 and CDR2 from the germline V gene are MNHEY and SMNVEV (reference sequence). V gave up 8 bases and J gave up 1 base, with 8 bases separating them. The CDR3 is 13 amino acids. The CDR3 is CASYSRNTGELFF. The CDR3 bases are TGTGCCAGCTATTCTAGGAACACCGGGGAGCTGTTTTTT.

This clone came up a few times. The V call is TRBV30, the J call TRBJ1-1; D uncertain. Germline loops: CDR1 GTSNPN, CDR2 SVGIG (reference sequence). This CDR3 spans 15 amino acids. The V end was cut by 0 bases, the J end by 1 base, with 12 bases between. The DNA for the CDR3 is TGTGCCTGGAGTGTAGAGGGCGTAGGGAACACTGAAGCTTTCTTT. Translated: CAWSVEGVGNTEAFF. Combining the CDR3 with reference TRBV30 and TRBJ1-1 gives the whole variable domain SQTIHQWPATLVQPVGSPLSLECTVEGTSNPNLYWYRQAAGRGLQLLFYSVGIGQISSEVPQNLSASRPQDRQFILSSKKLLLSDSGFYLCAWSVEGVGNTEAFFGQGTRLTVV.

This sequence joins TRBV6-5 and TRBJ1-4; 8 nucleotides match TRBD1. V trimming: 6 bases; J trimming: 8 bases; junction bases outside the gene matches: 11. There are 15 residues in the CDR3. CDR1 MNHEY and CDR2 SVGAGI come from the germline V gene. This CDR3 is CASSQDRGVREKLFF. The CDR3 nucleotides are TGTGCCAGCAGCCAAGACAGGGGAGTAAGAGAAAAACTGTTTTTT.

Only a few counts were recorded for this clone. The chain is built from TRBV10-3 and TRBJ1-5; no reliable D call. The CDR3 length is 14 residues. Germline V CDR1 and CDR2: ENHRY, SYGVKD. Trimming removed 10 bases from V and 5 bases from J, with 18 bases in between. In DNA form, the CDR3 reads TGTGCCAGCGGCTACGCGGGGAAAGATCAGCCCCAGCATTTT. Translating gives CASGYAGKDQPQHF.

The rearrangement joins TRBV6-1 to TRBJ2-1, with 7 bases that match TRBD2. V was clipped by 7 bases and J by 6 bases; unmatched bases: 9. CDR3 length: 14 amino acids. Germline V CDR1 and CDR2: MNHNS, SASEGT. For the CDR3, the DNA is TGTGCCAGCACACGAGTAGCGGGCCGCAATGAGCAGTTCTTC. This encodes CASTRVAGRNEQFF.

In this sample, this clone turned up a few times. The chain has TRBV7-6 and TRBJ2-1; a possible D gene is TRBD2 (6 bases). The V end was cut by 3 bases, the J end by 0 bases, with 15 bases between. CDR1 and CDR2 (germline): SGHVS, FNYEAQ. This CDR3 spans 17 amino acids. The DNA for the CDR3 is TGTGCCAGCAGCTTGGCTCCCCGGGAGTACTCCTACAATGAGCAGTTCTTC. As protein: CASSLAPREYSYNEQFF. Together with reference TRBV7-6 and TRBJ2-1, the CDR3 gives the full variable domain: GAGVSQSPRYKVTKRGQDVALRCDPISGHVSLYWYRQALGQGPEFLTYFNYEAQQDKSGLPNDRFSAERPEGSISTLTIQRTEQRDSAMYRCASSLAPREYSYNEQFFGPGTRLTVL.

V gene TRBV6-5 combines with J gene TRBJ1-2; TRBD1 aligns across 7 bases. Trimming took 5 bases from V and 8 from J; bases not matched to a gene: 8. Per the germline V gene, CDR1 is MNHEY and CDR2 is SVGAGI. The CDR3 loop spans 13 amino acids. The CDR3 nucleotides are TGTGCCAGCAGTCTTGACAGGGCCCGGGGCTACACCTTC. Its protein is CASSLDRARGYTF.

This sequence joins TRBV28 and TRBJ2-4; TRBD2 agrees at 7 bases. Germline CDR1 MDHEN, CDR2 SYDVKM. The ends lost 3 bases at V and 1 base at J; junction bases unmatched: 12. The CDR3 sequence is 18 residues long. DNA for the CDR3: TGTGCCAGCAGTTTTCCCCCCAGCGGGAAAGGGGCCAAAAACATTCAGTACTTC. Protein sequence: CASSFPPSGKGAKNIQYF. Variable domain in full (rest from reference TRBV28 and TRBJ2-4): DVKVTQSSRYLVKRTGEKVFLECVQDMDHENMFWYRQDPGLGLRLIYFSYDVKMKEKGDIPEGYSVSREKKERFSLILESASTNQTSMYLCASSFPPSGKGAKNIQYFGAGTRLSVL.

J is TRBJ1-4 and V is TRBV30; D unclear. Germline V gene data show CDR1 as GTSNPN and CDR2 as SVGIG (reference sequence). The CDR3 contains 12 residues. V lost 8 bases and J 7 bases, leaving 14 bases between the germline ends. This chain's CDR3 is CANGASGEKLFF. The CDR3 nucleotides are TGTGCCAACGGAGCGTCGGGTGAAAAACTGTTTTTT.

This rearrangement joins TRBV19 to TRBJ2-7, with 8 bases aligning to TRBD2. The V gene's germline CDR1 is LNHDA and CDR2 SQIVND (reference sequence). V shed 9 bases, J shed 0 bases, and the junction held 16 bases outside the gene matches. The length of the CDR3 is 17 residues. The CDR3 spells CASPVLPSGFASYEQYF. The CDR3 DNA sequence: TGTGCCAGCCCAGTATTGCCTAGCGGGTTTGCCTCCTACGAGCAGTACTTC.

This clone was recorded only once. The chain couples TRBV4-2 to TRBJ1-2; a weak D match, TRBD1 (5 bases). Trimming took off 1 base at V and 0 bases at J, with 15 bases between the two ends. CDR1 is LGHNA and CDR2 is YNFKEQ in the germline V gene. The CDR3 spans 17 residues. CDR3 loop: CASSQAVTTGANYGYTF. Here the CDR3 DNA reads TGTGCCAGCAGCCAAGCGGTGACCACGGGGGCTAACTATGGCTACACCTTC.

This sequence joins TRBV25-1 and TRBJ2-3; 8 bases are a match to TRBD2. CDR1 is MGHDK, CDR2 SYGVNS, per germline. This CDR3 spans 16 amino acids. Unmatched junction bases numbered 9, after V lost 3 bases and J lost 4 bases. The CDR3 here is CASSDLSGARPDTQYF. The DNA for the CDR3 is TGTGCCAGCAGTGACCTTAGCGGGGCCAGGCCAGATACGCAGTATTTT.

The chain uses TRBV27 and TRBJ1-1; TRBD1 might be the D (5 bases). Trimming left V 6 bases short and J 4 bases short, with 18 bases between. The CDR3 length is 15 residues. Germline CDR1 MNHEY, CDR2 SMNVEV (reference sequence). The CDR3 loop reads CASSLFGAGLTEAFF. As DNA, the CDR3 is TGTGCCAGCAGCCTCTTTGGGGCAGGGCTCACTGAAGCTTTCTTT.

The chain combines TRBV9 with TRBJ1-4; 8 bases map to TRBD1. CDR3 length: 17 residues. In germline, CDR1 is SGDLS, CDR2 YYNGEE. V shed 0 bases, J shed 5 bases, and the junction held 9 bases outside the gene matches. The CDR3 reads CASSVVSAGQGNEKLFF. DNA for the CDR3: TGTGCCAGCAGCGTAGTCTCCGCCGGACAGGGAAATGAAAAACTGTTTTTT.

The chain combines TRBV5-6 with TRBJ2-2; D possibly corresponds to TRBD1 (6 bases). Germline V lookup: CDR1 SGHDT, CDR2 YYEEEE. The CDR3 consists of 14 residues. The V gene lost 0 bases and the J gene lost 6 bases, with 9 bases spanning the gap. Here the CDR3 reads CASSLAGVPGELFF. The CDR3 bases are TGTGCCAGCAGCTTGGCAGGGGTGCCCGGGGAGCTGTTTTTT.

The sample holds a few counts of this clone. V is TRBV19 and J is TRBJ2-1, with D possibly matching TRBD1 (5 bases). CDR3 length: 12 amino acids. V was trimmed by 3 bases and J by 7 bases, leaving 7 bases between them. Germline-derived CDR1 and CDR2 are LNHDA and SQIVND (reference sequence). The CDR3 DNA reads TGTGCCAGTAGTATGGGGCTTAATGAGCAGTTCTTC. Translating it yields CASSMGLNEQFF.

This sequence joins TRBV6-5 and TRBJ2-5, with 7 bases fitting TRBD2. Unmatched junction bases numbered 7, after V lost 0 bases and J lost 3 bases. The CDR3 consists of 16 residues. The germline V gene encodes CDR1 MNHEY and CDR2 SVGAGI. The CDR3 spells CASSYSTGGGEETQYF. DNA of the CDR3: TGTGCCAGCAGTTACTCGACGGGAGGTGGGGAAGAGACCCAGTACTTC.

The gene calls are TRBV5-1 and TRBJ2-6, with D tentatively TRBD2 (7 bases). The CDR3 is 18 amino acids. Trimming left V 0 bases short and J 0 bases short, with 13 bases between. Germline CDR1 and CDR2: SGHRS and YFSETQ. The CDR3 DNA is TGCGCCAGCAGCTTGGGCGGCGGGGGCTCCTCTGGGGCCAACGTCCTGACTTTC. Protein sequence: CASSLGGGGSSGANVLTF. Complete variable domain (other parts from reference TRBV5-1 and TRBJ2-6): KAGVTQTPRYLIKTRGQQVTLSCSPISGHRSVSWYQQTPGQGLQFLFEYFSETQRNKGNFPGRFSGRQFSNSRSEMNVSTLELGDSALYLCASSLGGGGSSGANVLTFGAGSRLTVL.

The rearrangement uses TRBV28 and TRBJ2-7; D ambiguous. From germline, CDR1 is MDHEN and CDR2 SYDVKM. Trimming removed 4 bases from V and 2 bases from J, with 12 bases in between. CDR3 length equals 14 residues. CDR3 sequence: CASSSPRGTYEQYF. The CDR3 DNA reads as TGTGCCAGCAGTTCCCCCCGCGGAACCTACGAGCAGTACTTC.

This clone was seen a few times. This sequence joins TRBV7-8 and TRBJ1-2; 10 nucleotides agree with TRBD1. Germline V gives CDR1 SGHVS, CDR2 FQNEAQ. V gave up 1 base and J gave up 4 bases; unmatched junction bases: 3. This CDR3 comprises 15 residues. The CDR3 nucleotides are TGTGCCAGCAGCTTAGGACAGGGGGCCCTCTATGGCTACACCTTC. This codes for CASSLGQGALYGYTF.

This chain joins TRBV7-3 and TRBJ2-5; 13 nucleotides align to TRBD2. CDR3 length equals 17 residues. After removal of 4 bases from V and 0 bases from J, the junction contained 5 bases not matched to a gene. Germline V gives CDR1 SGHTA, CDR2 FQGTGA. CDR3 DNA sequence: TGTGCCAGCAGCTCCTGGGGGACTAGCGGGAACCAAGAGACCCAGTACTTC. Its protein is CASSSWGTSGNQETQYF.